Detailed here is one T cell receptor beta chain. This specimen belongs to a study of blood T cell repertoires in COVID-19. Only in-frame clones appear in the TCRdb table, and some are missing; sequencing was by immunoSEQ multiplex PCR. Seen here are about 130,000 clones, around nine tenths observed once, and the top ten hold approximately 2.2%. Trimming shortened V by 0 bases and J by 6 bases, and 9 bases separated the two germline ends. The CDR3 has 14 amino acids. CDR1 is WNHNN and CDR2 is SYGVQD in the germline V gene (reference sequence). J is TRBJ2-1 and V is TRBV10-1; D unresolved. Sequencing input: PBMCs or T cells enriched from blood (not recorded which). The sequence derives from a woman in her 50s who had recovered from COVID-19. The CDR3 here is CASSESPASNEQFF. The CDR3 DNA sequence: TGCGCCAGCAGTGAGTCCCCCGCCAGCAATGAGCAGTTCTTC.